A selection of T cell receptor beta chains follows, all from one sample in a study of blood T cell repertoires in COVID-19. TCRdb's copy holds only in-frame clones and misses some; the assay was immunoSEQ multiplex PCR. The table includes 250,000 to 300,000 clones, roughly 88% detected once. The sample comprised peripheral blood. The receptors were gathered from a woman aged 65 to 85 with COVID-19, enrolled during active disease. Each CDR3 is given with its conserved first and last residue. The D gene is left open where the match is weak. Expanded clones are given a class, and other clones once, few, many or no size at all.

v_call,d_call,clone_size,j_call,cdr3_aa,cdr3_nt
TRBV14,TRBD1,.,TRBJ1-2,CASSQDRGLGYTF,TGTGCCAGCAGCCAGGACAGGGGGCTAGGCTACACCTTC
TRBV5-4,.,.,TRBJ2-4,CASSLADRSPVLAKNIQYF,TGTGCCAGCAGCTTGGCCGATAGAAGCCCCGTACTAGCCAAAAACATTCAGTACTTC
TRBV24-1,.,.,TRBJ1-4,CATSDSTVNEKLFF,TGTGCCACCAGTGATTCGACAGTTAATGAAAAACTGTTTTTT
TRBV2,.,once,TRBJ1-2,CASSSMGGRDYGYTF,TGTGCCAGCAGTTCCATGGGGGGGAGAGACTATGGCTACACCTTC
TRBV5-1,TRBD1,.,TRBJ2-7,CASRSDRGLPDEQYF,TGCGCCAGCAGATCAGACAGGGGCCTACCCGACGAGCAGTACTTC
TRBV19,.,.,TRBJ1-5,CASSGGKNQPQHF,TGTGCCAGTAGCGGGGGGAAAAATCAGCCCCAGCATTTT
TRBV19,.,.,TRBJ1-2,CASSTSRDYGYTF,TGTGCCAGTAGTACCTCCAGGGACTATGGCTACACCTTC
TRBV27,TRBD2,.,TRBJ2-5,CASSFIQTSGILWETQYF,TGTGCCAGCAGCTTCATACAGACTAGCGGGATTCTGTGGGAGACCCAGTACTTC
TRBV15,.,.,TRBJ2-5,CATSRVAEQETQYF,TGTGCCACCAGCAGAGTCGCGGAGCAAGAGACCCAGTACTTC
TRBV7-2,.,.,TRBJ1-1,CASSANTGSAFF,TGTGCCAGCAGCGCGAATACAGGGAGTGCTTTCTTT
TRBV7-7,TRBD1,.,TRBJ2-5,CASSLGTGRETQYF,TGTGCTAGCAGCTTAGGGACAGGGCGGGAGACCCAGTACTTC
TRBV5-1,.,.,TRBJ1-1,CASSPQGRGEAFF,TGCGCCAGCAGCCCGCAGGGTAGGGGTGAAGCTTTCTTT
TRBV27,TRBD1,.,TRBJ2-1,CASRRQGYNEQFF,TGTGCCAGCAGGAGACAGGGGTACAATGAGCAGTTCTTC
TRBV5-1,.,once,TRBJ2-7,CASSEDYSYEQYF,TGCGCCAGCAGCGAAGACTACTCCTACGAGCAGTACTTC
TRBV24-1,TRBD2,.,TRBJ2-7,CATSDGVKTSGGYEQYF,TGTGCCACCAGTGATGGGGTAAAGACTAGCGGGGGCTACGAGCAGTACTTC
TRBV28,TRBD1,.,TRBJ1-2,CASSRFYRTGGDGGYTF,TGTGCCAGCAGTCGATTTTATCGTACAGGGGGTGATGGCGGCTACACCTTC
TRBV2,.,.,TRBJ2-2,CASSKGVTGELFF,TGTGCCAGCAGTAAGGGGGTCACCGGGGAGCTGTTTTTT
TRBV18,TRBD2,.,TRBJ2-7,CASSPQRDYEQYF,TGTGCCAGCTCACCACAGCGGGACTACGAGCAGTACTTC
TRBV2,.,.,TRBJ1-1,CASSVRTEAFF,TGTGCCAGCAGTGTGCGCACTGAAGCTTTCTTT
TRBV7-3,.,.,TRBJ2-1,CASSLPSGNEQFF,TGTGCCAGCAGTCTCCCGTCCGGGAATGAGCAGTTCTTC
TRBV10-2,TRBD2,.,TRBJ2-1,CASSVSGTSGYNEQFF,TGCGCCAGCAGTGTATCCGGGACTAGCGGCTACAATGAGCAGTTCTTC
TRBV18,.,.,TRBJ1-2,CASSLWVAEQHNYGYTF,TGTGCCAGCTCACTATGGGTAGCCGAACAACATAACTATGGCTACACCTTC
TRBV5-1,.,few,TRBJ2-7,CASHFADSRSYEQYF,TGCGCCAGCCACTTTGCGGACAGTCGGTCCTACGAGCAGTACTTC